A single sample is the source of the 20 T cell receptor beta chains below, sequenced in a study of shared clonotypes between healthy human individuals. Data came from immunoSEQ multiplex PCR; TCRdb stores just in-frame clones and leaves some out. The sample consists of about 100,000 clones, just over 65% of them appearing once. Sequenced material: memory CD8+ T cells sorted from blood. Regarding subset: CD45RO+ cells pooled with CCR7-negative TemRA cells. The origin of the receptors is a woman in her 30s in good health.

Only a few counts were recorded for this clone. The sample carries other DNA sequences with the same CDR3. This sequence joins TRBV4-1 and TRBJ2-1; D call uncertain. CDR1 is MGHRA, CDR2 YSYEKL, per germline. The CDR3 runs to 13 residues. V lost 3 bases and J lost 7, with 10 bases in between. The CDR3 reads CASSHIKKNEQFF. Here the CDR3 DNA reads TGCGCCAGCAGCCACATCAAGAAAAATGAGCAGTTCTTC.

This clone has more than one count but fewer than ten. The CDR3 nucleotides read TGTGCCTGGAGTCAGGGGGCGCGGTTTTCTTACTATGGCTACACCTTC. It specifies CAWSQGARFSYYGYTF. The chain is built from TRBV30 and TRBJ1-2; 8 nucleotides agree with TRBD1. CDR1 is GTSNPN and CDR2 is SVGIG in the germline V gene (reference sequence). The J segment lost 3 bases and the V segment lost 2 bases, leaving 11 bases of the junction unmatched. The CDR3 is made up of 16 amino acids.

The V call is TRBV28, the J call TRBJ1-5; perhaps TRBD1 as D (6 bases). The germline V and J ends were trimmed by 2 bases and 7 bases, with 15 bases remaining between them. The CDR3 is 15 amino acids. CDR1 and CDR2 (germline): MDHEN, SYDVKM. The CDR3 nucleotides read TGTGCCAGCAGTTTAACCCCTGGGGGGCAACAGCCCCAGCATTTT. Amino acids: CASSLTPGGQQPQHF.

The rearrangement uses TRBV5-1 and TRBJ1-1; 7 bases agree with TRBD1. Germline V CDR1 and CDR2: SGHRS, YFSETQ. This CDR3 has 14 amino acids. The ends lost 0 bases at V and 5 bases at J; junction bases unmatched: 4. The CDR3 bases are TGCGCCAGCAGCTTGGCACAGGGGAGGACTGAAGCTTTCTTT. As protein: CASSLAQGRTEAFF.

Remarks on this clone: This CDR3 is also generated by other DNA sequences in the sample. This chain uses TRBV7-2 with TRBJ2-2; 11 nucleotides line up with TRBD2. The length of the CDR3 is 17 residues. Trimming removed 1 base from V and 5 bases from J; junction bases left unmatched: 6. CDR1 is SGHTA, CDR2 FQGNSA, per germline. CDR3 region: CASSLVGLAGGTGELFF. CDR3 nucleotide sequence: TGTGCCAGCAGCTTAGTCGGGCTAGCGGGAGGAACCGGGGAGCTGTTTTTT.

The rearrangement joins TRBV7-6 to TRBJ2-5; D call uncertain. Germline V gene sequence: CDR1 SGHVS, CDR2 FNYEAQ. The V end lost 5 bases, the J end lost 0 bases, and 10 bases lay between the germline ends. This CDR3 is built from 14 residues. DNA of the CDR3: TGTGCCAGCAGCGGAATAGAGTACCAAGAGACCCAGTACTTC. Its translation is CASSGIEYQETQYF.

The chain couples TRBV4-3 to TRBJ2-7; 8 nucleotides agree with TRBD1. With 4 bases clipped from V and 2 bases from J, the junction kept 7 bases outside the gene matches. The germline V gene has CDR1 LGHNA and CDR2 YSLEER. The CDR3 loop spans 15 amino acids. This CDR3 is CASSLVGTGAYEQYF. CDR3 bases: TGCGCCAGCAGCCTCGTCGGGACAGGAGCCTACGAGCAGTACTTC.

Here the CDR3 DNA reads TGTGCCAGCAGCGAGACAGTTAATAATTCACCCCTCCACTTT. This gives the protein CASSETVNNSPLHF. The chain is built from TRBV6-4 and TRBJ1-6; a possible D gene is TRBD1 (5 bases). The V and J ends lost 6 bases and 5 bases respectively, with 11 bases between them. Germline CDR1 reads MRHNA; CDR2 reads SNTAGT. The CDR3 has 14 residues.

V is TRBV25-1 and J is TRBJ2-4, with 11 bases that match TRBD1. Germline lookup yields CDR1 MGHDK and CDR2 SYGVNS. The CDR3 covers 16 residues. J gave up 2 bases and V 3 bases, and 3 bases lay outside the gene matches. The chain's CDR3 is CASSDGQGASKNIQYF. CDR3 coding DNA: TGTGCCAGCAGTGACGGACAGGGGGCATCCAAAAACATTCAGTACTTC.

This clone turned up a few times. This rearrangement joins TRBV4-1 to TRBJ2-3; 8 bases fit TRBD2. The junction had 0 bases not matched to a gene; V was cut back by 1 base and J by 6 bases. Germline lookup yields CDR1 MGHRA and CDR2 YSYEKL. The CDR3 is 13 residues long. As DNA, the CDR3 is TGCGCCAGCAGCCAAGCGGGAGGGGATACGCAGTATTTT. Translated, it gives CASSQAGGDTQYF.

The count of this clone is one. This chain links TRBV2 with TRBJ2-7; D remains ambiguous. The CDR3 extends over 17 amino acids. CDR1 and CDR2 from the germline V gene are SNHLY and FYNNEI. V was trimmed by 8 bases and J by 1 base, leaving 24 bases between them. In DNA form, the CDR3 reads TGTGCCAGCTCGGACCAGATTAGCAATAGGGCTTCCTACGAGCAGTACTTC. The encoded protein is CASSDQISNRASYEQYF.

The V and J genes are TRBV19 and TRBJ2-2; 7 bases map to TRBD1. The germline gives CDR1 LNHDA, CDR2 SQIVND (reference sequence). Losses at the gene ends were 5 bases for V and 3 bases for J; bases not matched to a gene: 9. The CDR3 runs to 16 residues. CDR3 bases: TGTGCCAGTAGTTTTGGACAGGATTCGTACACCGGGGAGCTGTTTTTT. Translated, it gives CASSFGQDSYTGELFF.

The CDR3 DNA follows: TGTGCCAGTAGTATCACTAGCGGGAGCGAAACCTACAATGAGCAGTTCTTC. Translation: CASSITSGSETYNEQFF. The V call is TRBV19, the J call TRBJ2-1, with 11 nucleotides matching TRBD2. There are 17 residues in the CDR3. J gave up 2 bases and V 3 bases, and 6 bases lay outside the gene matches. Germline-derived CDR1 and CDR2 are LNHDA and SQIVND (reference sequence).

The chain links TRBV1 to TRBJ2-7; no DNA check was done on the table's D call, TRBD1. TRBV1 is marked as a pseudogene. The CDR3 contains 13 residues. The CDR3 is CTSKARGLYEQYF. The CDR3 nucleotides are TGCACCAGCAAGGCCAGGGGGCTCTACGAGCAGTACTTC.

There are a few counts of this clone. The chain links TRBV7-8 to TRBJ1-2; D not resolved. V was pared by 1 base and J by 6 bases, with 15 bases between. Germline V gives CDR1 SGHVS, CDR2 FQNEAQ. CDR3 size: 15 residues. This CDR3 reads CASSLEGPSPNGYTF. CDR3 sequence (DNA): TGTGCCAGCAGCTTAGAGGGCCCCAGTCCCAATGGCTACACCTTC.

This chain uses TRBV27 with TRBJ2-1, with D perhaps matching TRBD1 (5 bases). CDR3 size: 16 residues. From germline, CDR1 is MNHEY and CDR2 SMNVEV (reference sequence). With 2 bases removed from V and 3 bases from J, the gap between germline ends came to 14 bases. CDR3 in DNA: TGTGCCAGCAGTTTAGCAGGGTTCGGTCACTACAATGAGCAGTTCTTC. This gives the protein CASSLAGFGHYNEQFF.

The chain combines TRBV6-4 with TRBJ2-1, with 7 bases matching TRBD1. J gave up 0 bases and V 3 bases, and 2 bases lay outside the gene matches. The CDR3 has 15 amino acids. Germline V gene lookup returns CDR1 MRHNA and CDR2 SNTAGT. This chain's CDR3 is CASSEQGSSYNEQFF. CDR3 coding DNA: TGTGCCAGCAGTGAACAGGGGTCCTCCTACAATGAGCAGTTCTTC.

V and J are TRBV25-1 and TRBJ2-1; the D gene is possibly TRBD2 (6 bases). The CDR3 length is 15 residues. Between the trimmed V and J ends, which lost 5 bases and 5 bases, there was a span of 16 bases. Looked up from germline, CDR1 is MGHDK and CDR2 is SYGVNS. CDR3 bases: TGTGCCAGCAGTCAGCAGTCGGGAGACCACAATGAGCAGTTCTTC. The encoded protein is CASSQQSGDHNEQFF.

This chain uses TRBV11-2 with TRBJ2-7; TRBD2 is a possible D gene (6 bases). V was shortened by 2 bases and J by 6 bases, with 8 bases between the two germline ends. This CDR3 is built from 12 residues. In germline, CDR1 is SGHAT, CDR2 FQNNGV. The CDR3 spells CASSLLEGEQYF. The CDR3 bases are TGTGCCAGCAGCTTATTGGAGGGCGAGCAGTACTTC.

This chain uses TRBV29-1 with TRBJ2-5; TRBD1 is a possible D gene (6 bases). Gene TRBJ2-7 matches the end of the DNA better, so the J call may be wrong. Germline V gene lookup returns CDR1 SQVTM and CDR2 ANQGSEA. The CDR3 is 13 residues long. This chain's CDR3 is CSVEEMAGDEQYF. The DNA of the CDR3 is TGCAGCGTTGAAGAGATGGCAGGGGACGAGCAGTACTTC.